The entry below describes one TCR beta chain. What antigen it recognizes has not been identified. No much larger clone is present one base from it, and per-base qualities are unavailable. Including the terminal cysteine and phenylalanine, the CDR3 comprises 12 residues. Only CDR3 DNA is held: 36 bases, read in frame from base 1. The germline V gene sets CDR1 to SQVTM and CDR2 to ANQGSEA. Relative to germline, V is 5 bases shorter and J is 7 bases shorter, with 15 bases between their ends. The data were obtained in a study of OX40 agonist ivuxolimab in advanced cancers. The study in broad terms: Ivuxolimab was a fully human IgG2 agonistic monoclonal antibody targeting the costimulatory receptor OX40 (CD134). Intravenous ivuxolimab was administered to patients every 2 weeks at six dose levels: 0.01, 0.1, 0.3, 1.5, 3 and 10 mg/kg. Of the roughly 52 dose-escalation patients, hepatocellular carcinoma was present in around 20, melanoma in about 15, renal cell carcinoma in 9 and head and neck cancer in 9. A male proportion of almost 85% and a mean age of approximately 61 years, ranging from roughly 23 to 79, were recorded for the dose-escalation cohort. Patients were allowed to have had prior anti-PD-1, anti-PD-L1 or anti-CTLA-4 therapy, and 40% to 45% of the dose-escalation patients had previously received checkpoint inhibitors. Partial responses occurred in three dose-escalation patients, of whom one had hepatocellular carcinoma and two had cutaneous melanoma. The purpose of peripheral TCRbeta sequencing was to test whether ivuxolimab changed TCR sequence diversity and led to clonal T-cell expansion. The paper reports the monotherapy dose-escalation portion (N ≈ 50 patients) of the phase I ivuxolimab trial.

Patients with autoimmune disease history or receiving systemic immunosuppression were excluded from the trial. In every dose cohort, peripheral blood was drawn for TCR sequencing at baseline, cycle 4 day 1, and cycle 7 day 1. Samples were obtained from an open-label, multicenter, first-in-human phase I dose-escalation trial of ivuxolimab. Adults with locally advanced or metastatic melanoma, renal cell carcinoma, hepatocellular carcinoma or head and neck squamous cell carcinoma were enrolled in the trial. Before TCR sequencing, CD4+ T cells and CD8+ T cells were sorted from peripheral blood as separate populations. To sequence the TCRbeta CDR3 region, genomic DNA was isolated from the sorted cells. The immunoSEQ Assay was used to sequence the TCRbeta CDR3 regions. Entries here come from immuneACCESS through TCRdb and include only in-frame sequences with V and J called. Some clones fail to appear in such tables; in the studies checked, an unresolved V gene covers under half of the shortfall, and the cause of the remainder is unknown. The sample has roughly 140,000 clones on record, 94% of them singletons. The ten most abundant clones make up around 0.28% of the sample.

What the authors observed across the whole study: In the 0.1-3.0 mg/kg groups, partial responders had among the lowest normalized peripheral clonal expansion, particularly in CD8+ T cells. Low levels of normalized T-cell clonal expansion were also seen in some patients who did not respond. At doses of 0.1 to 3.0 mg/kg, clonal expansion of both CD4+ and CD8+ blood T cells was observed from baseline to week 6. The antigen specificity of the clonally expanded peripheral T cells was not determined. After ivuxolimab, CD8+ T cells had more expanded clones than CD4+ T cells on average.

This receptor was obtained from an adult with an advanced solid tumor such as melanoma, head and neck, liver or kidney cancer. The rearrangement joined TRBV29-1 to TRBJ2-7; the D segment may tentatively be TRBD1 or TRBD2, each giving 5 matched bases. The source was CD4+ or CD8+ T cells sorted from blood, collected in a trial of the OX40 agonist ivuxolimab. In nucleotides, the sequence is TGCAGCGTTTTTCGGGGTCAGGGTGAGCAGTACTTC. Translation gives CSVFRGQGEQYF.